Listed here are 18 T cell receptor beta chains from one sample, sequenced in a study of T cells in Graves' hyperthyroidism and ophthalmopathy. From RNA transcripts, TCR beta CDR3 regions were amplified. During a first-round RT-PCR of the TCR CDR3, the HTBI primer set was used. MiXCR, applied by TCRdb to the multiplex PCR reads, yields one record per CDR3 protein. Of around 360,000 distinct CDR3 sequences listed, around 15% are singletons. The material sequenced was blood. The origin of the receptors is a woman aged 60-70 years with Graves' ophthalmopathy.

The table lists this clonotype with a few counts. The chain carries TRBV12-5 and TRBJ2-3; tentative D call: TRBD1 (6 bases). The germline V gene encodes CDR1 LGHNT and CDR2 FRNRAP. This CDR3 is built from 14 residues. Trimming removed 7 bases from V and 0 bases from J, with 11 bases in between. The CDR3 loop reads CASAQGQSTDTQYF. Written as DNA, the CDR3 is TGTGCTAGTGCCCAGGGACAAAGCACAGATACGCAGTATTTT.

The chain joins TRBV14 to TRBJ1-1; D gene unclear. The CDR3 covers 11 residues. The germline V gene encodes CDR1 SGHDN and CDR2 FVKESK. V gave up 0 bases and J gave up 11 bases, with 7 bases separating them. The CDR3 is CASSQDSLAFF. The CDR3 DNA sequence: TGTGCCAGCAGCCAAGATTCCTTGGCTTTCTTT.

This clonotype was seen a few times. The J gene is TRBJ2-7, the V gene TRBV9; D is perhaps TRBD2 (6 bases). Trimming cost V 4 bases and J 7 bases, with 12 bases left between them. The V gene's germline CDR1 is SGDLS and CDR2 YYNGEE. The CDR3 length is 12 residues. As DNA, the CDR3 is TGTGCCAGCAGCCCAGTGGGGGGTGAGCAGTACTTC. This sequence encodes CASSPVGGEQYF.

Many counts were recorded for this clonotype. The V and J genes are TRBV29-1 and TRBJ2-3; D unclear. The CDR3 totals 14 residues. Between the trimmed V and J ends, which lost 3 bases and 3 bases, there was a span of 13 bases. Germline lookup yields CDR1 SQVTM and CDR2 ANQGSEA. The CDR3, as DNA: TGCAGCGTTGAGTTGGGCGGCACGACAGATACGCAGTATTTT. Its protein product is CSVELGGTTDTQYF.

This clonotype has at least ten counts. The chain employs TRBV24-1 and TRBJ2-3; D is undetermined. Germline CDR1 is KGHDR and CDR2 is SFDVKD. CDR3 length: 14 residues. Trimming cost V 4 bases and J 1 base, with 8 bases left between them. The CDR3, as DNA: TGTGCCACCAGTGACGCAAGAGGCACAGATACGCAGTATTTT. Translation gives CATSDARGTDTQYF.

This chain uses TRBV2 with TRBJ2-5, with D possibly called TRBD1 or TRBD2 (5 bases each). Looked up from germline, CDR1 is SNHLY and CDR2 is FYNNEI. V was trimmed by 7 bases and J by 5 bases, leaving 17 bases between them. The CDR3 consists of 14 residues. The CDR3 DNA sequence: TGTGCCAGCATACCAGGGAGAAGGGTGGAGACCCAGTACTTC. Translation: CASIPGRRVETQYF.

This clonotype appeared many times. The chain links TRBV28 to TRBJ1-5; D is undetermined. The CDR3 length is 12 residues. V lost 3 bases and J 7 bases, leaving 7 bases between the germline ends. From germline, CDR1 is MDHEN and CDR2 SYDVKM. This chain's CDR3 is CASSFVRQPQHF. CDR3 bases: TGTGCCAGCAGTTTCGTCCGACAGCCCCAGCATTTT. Variable domain in full (rest from reference TRBV28 and TRBJ1-5): DVKVTQSSRYLVKRTGEKVFLECVQDMDHENMFWYRQDPGLGLRLIYFSYDVKMKEKGDIPEGYSVSREKKERFSLILESASTNQTSMYLCASSFVRQPQHFGDGTRLSIL.

The table lists this clonotype with many counts. The rearrangement joins TRBV11-2 to TRBJ2-5, with D uncertain. The CDR3 has 14 amino acids. The germline V gene has CDR1 SGHAT and CDR2 FQNNGV. V lost 1 base and J 5 bases, leaving 11 bases between the germline ends. Here the CDR3 reads CASSLVGRAETQYF. The CDR3 nucleotides are TGTGCCAGCAGCTTAGTTGGTAGGGCTGAGACCCAGTACTTC.

This clonotype was observed many times. This rearrangement joins TRBV12-3 or TRBV12-4 to TRBJ2-2, with no clear D. The CDR3 runs 14 residues. V lost 2 bases and J 3 bases, leaving 7 bases between the germline ends. The CDR3 sequence: CASSLLGDTGELFF. The CDR3 DNA is TGTGCCAGCAGTTTACTGGGCGACACCGGGGAGCTGTTTTTT.

This clonotype was picked up many times. V gene TRBV24-1 combines with J gene TRBJ2-5; D may be TRBD2 (6 bases). CDR1 and CDR2 (germline): KGHDR, SFDVKD. The CDR3 extends over 15 amino acids. V was trimmed by 4 bases and J by 5 bases, leaving 16 bases between them. The CDR3 sequence: CATSERGLRGETQYF. CDR3 DNA: TGTGCCACCAGTGAAAGGGGTCTCCGGGGGGAGACCCAGTACTTC.

At least ten counts were recorded for this clonotype. The chain carries TRBV7-2 and TRBJ1-2, with 9 bases aligning to TRBD1. This CDR3 is built from 14 residues. V lost 4 bases, J lost 8 bases, and 8 bases stayed unmatched. Germline CDR1 SGHTA, CDR2 FQGNSA. CDR3 in amino acids: CASSSGQGSGGYTF. For the CDR3, the DNA is TGTGCCAGCAGCTCGGGACAGGGAAGTGGCGGCTACACCTTC.

This clonotype was recorded many times. This rearrangement joins TRBV3-1 to TRBJ2-7; 7 positions match TRBD2. With V trimmed by 0 bases and J by 6 bases, 8 bases remained unmatched. This CDR3 is 15 amino acids long. CDR1 LGHDT and CDR2 YNNKEL come from the germline V gene (reference sequence). Here the CDR3 DNA reads TGTGCCAGCAGCCAAGAAGTGGGCGGGGGAGGCGAGCAGTACTTC. Protein sequence: CASSQEVGGGGEQYF.

This clonotype was picked up many times. The chain joins TRBV9 to TRBJ1-2; 9 bases line up with TRBD1. Germline V gene data show CDR1 as SGDLS and CDR2 as YYNGEE. Losses at the gene ends were 2 bases for V and 7 bases for J; bases not matched to a gene: 6. The CDR3 runs to 14 residues. CDR3 sequence (DNA): TGTGCCAGCAGCGTCACCGGGACAGGGAGTGGCTACACCTTC. This gives the protein CASSVTGTGSGYTF.

This clonotype occurred many times. The chain joins TRBV13 to TRBJ2-7; 9 bases line up with TRBD2. The length of the CDR3 is 13 residues. Germline CDR1 reads PRHDT; CDR2 reads FYEKMQ (reference sequence). V was pared by 8 bases and J by 1 base, with 3 bases of the junction left unmatched. CDR3 DNA sequence: TGTGCCAGCTCGGCGGGAGGGTCCTACGAGCAGTACTTC. Amino acids: CASSAGGSYEQYF.

The chain couples TRBV25-1 to TRBJ2-7; 8 bases match TRBD2. There are 14 residues in the CDR3. Germline V CDR1 and CDR2: MGHDK, SYGVNS. The J segment lost 1 base and the V segment lost 3 bases, leaving 2 bases of the junction unmatched. DNA of the CDR3: TGTGCCAGCAGTGACGGGAGGGGGTCCTACGAGCAGTACTTC. As protein: CASSDGRGSYEQYF.

The rearrangement uses TRBV7-9 and TRBJ1-2; D is possibly TRBD1 (6 bases). In germline, CDR1 is SEHNR, CDR2 FQNEAQ (reference sequence). The germline V and J ends were trimmed by 0 bases and 8 bases, with 25 bases remaining between them. The CDR3 sequence is 18 residues long. The CDR3 nucleotides read TGTGCCAGCAGCTTAGCAGGGACCTCAGGGGTCAGGGAAGAGGGCTACACCTTC. Its protein is CASSLAGTSGVREEGYTF. The whole variable domain, remainder taken from reference TRBV7-9 and TRBJ1-2, is DTGVSQNPRHKITKRGQNVTFRCDPISEHNRLYWYRQTLGQGPEFLTYFQNEAQLEKSRLLSDRFSAERPKGSFSTLEIQRTEQGDSAMYLCASSLAGTSGVREEGYTFGSGTRLTVV.

The chain combines TRBV6-1 with TRBJ2-2; 7 bases are a match to TRBD1. The trim removed 10 bases at V and 4 bases at J, leaving 12 bases unmatched. CDR3 size: 15 residues. The V gene's germline CDR1 is MNHNS and CDR2 SASEGT. CDR3 sequence reads: CATYLQGELTGELFF. The DNA for the CDR3 is TGTGCCACCTACCTCCAGGGGGAGCTCACCGGGGAGCTGTTTTTT.

This clonotype was observed a handful of times. V and J are TRBV7-9 and TRBJ2-1, with 7 bases matching TRBD2. The CDR3 consists of 14 residues. Germline values: CDR1 SEHNR, CDR2 FQNEAQ (reference sequence). V was clipped by 3 bases and J by 5 bases; unmatched bases: 4. The CDR3 nucleotides are TGTGCCAGCAGCTTCAGGGAGGGTAACAATGAGCAGTTCTTC. Protein product: CASSFREGNNEQFF.